These 10 T cell receptor beta chains originate from one sample sequenced in a study of OX40 agonist ivuxolimab in advanced cancers. Sequencing was performed with immunoSEQ multiplex PCR; in TCRdb, only in-frame clones are kept and a portion is missing. Here the sample spans about 28,000 clones, roughly 88% being singletons. Sequencing was performed on CD4+ or CD8+ T cells sorted from blood, taken in a trial of the OX40 agonist ivuxolimab. The origin of the receptors is an adult with an advanced solid tumor such as melanoma, head and neck, liver or kidney cancer.

A single count supports this clone. The chain is built from TRBV6-5 and TRBJ2-1, with D unclear. Germline V gives CDR1 MNHEY, CDR2 SVGAGI. CDR3 length: 14 amino acids. Trimming cost V 0 bases and J 4 bases, with 7 bases left between them. In DNA form, the CDR3 reads TGTGCCAGCAGTTACTCGGGTGAATACAATGAGCAGTTCTTC. Its translation: CASSYSGEYNEQFF.

The CDR3 bases are TGTGCCAGCAGCAGAGGCTATCCTCGAGAGACCCAGTACTTC. Protein: CASSRGYPRETQYF. The chain carries TRBV6-5 and TRBJ2-5; D gene unclear. With 6 bases removed from V and 4 bases from J, the gap between germline ends came to 15 bases. Germline V lookup: CDR1 MNHEY, CDR2 SVGAGI. This CDR3 is 14 amino acids long.

V usage is TRBV10-3 and J usage is TRBJ2-6; no firm D call. Germline-derived CDR1 and CDR2 are ENHRY and SYGVKD. Trimming left V 3 bases short and J 3 bases short, with 15 bases between. CDR3 size: 17 residues. CDR3 protein: CAISEHPPPVGANVLTF. The CDR3 DNA reads as TGTGCCATCAGTGAACACCCACCACCGGTTGGGGCCAACGTCCTGACTTTC.

As concerns this clone: This same CDR3 is encoded by further DNA sequences in the sample. The CDR3 DNA is TGCGCCAGCAGCCCCCGGGGGGGCGAGCAGTACTTC. Protein sequence: CASSPRGGEQYF. The chain couples TRBV5-1 to TRBJ2-7; 8 bases are a match to TRBD2. The germline gives CDR1 SGHRS, CDR2 YFSETQ. The CDR3 consists of 12 residues. The J segment lost 6 bases and the V segment lost 4 bases, leaving 3 bases of the junction unmatched.

J is TRBJ1-4 and V is TRBV6-4; perhaps TRBD1 as D (5 bases). The germline V gene has CDR1 MRHNA and CDR2 SNTAGT. The CDR3 totals 18 residues. Trimming stripped 3 bases from V and 4 bases from J, with 21 bases between. The CDR3 DNA follows: TGTGCCAGCAGTGAAGCGAAGGAAGCCAGGGAATATAATGAAAAACTGTTTTTT. Amino acids: CASSEAKEAREYNEKLFF.

The gene calls are TRBV6-5 and TRBJ2-3, with 12 positions matching TRBD2. Trimming at V came to 6 bases and at J to 2 bases, leaving 3 bases not matched to a gene. This CDR3 comprises 15 residues. Germline assignment: CDR1 MNHEY and CDR2 SVGAGI. The CDR3 is CASRASGRATDTQYF. CDR3 nucleotide sequence: TGTGCCAGCAGGGCTAGCGGGAGGGCCACAGATACGCAGTATTTT.

The chain employs TRBV2 and TRBJ2-1, with TRBD1 matching over 8 bases. Germline V gene lookup returns CDR1 SNHLY and CDR2 FYNNEI. CDR3 size: 14 residues. Unmatched junction bases numbered 7, after V lost 2 bases and J lost 10 bases. CDR3 nucleotide sequence: TGTGCCAGCAGTGAATTGCAGGGGGCGCGAGAGCAGTTCTTC. Encoded protein: CASSELQGAREQFF.

This chain links TRBV28 with TRBJ2-1; D may be TRBD1 (6 bases). The V gene lost 1 base and the J gene lost 4 bases, with 11 bases spanning the gap. The CDR3 totals 15 residues. Per the germline V gene, CDR1 is MDHEN and CDR2 is SYDVKM. For the CDR3, the DNA is TGTGCCAGCAGTTTATCACAGGGAACTTACAATGAGCAGTTCTTC. This sequence encodes CASSLSQGTYNEQFF.

This rearrangement joins TRBV2 to TRBJ2-3; the D gene is possibly TRBD2 (5 bases). Trimming left V 6 bases short and J 3 bases short, with 16 bases between. The CDR3 runs to 15 residues. Germline V gene data show CDR1 as SNHLY and CDR2 as FYNNEI. In DNA form, the CDR3 reads TGTGCCAGCAGCGCGGACTTATTCAATACAGATACGCAGTATTTT. It translates to CASSADLFNTDTQYF.

Only one count was recorded for this clone. The chain uses TRBV15 and TRBJ1-5; D ambiguous. V shed 5 bases and J shed 2 bases, with 7 bases lying between them. The CDR3 is 13 residues long. CDR1 and CDR2 (germline): LNHNV, YYDKDF (reference sequence). The CDR3 region is CATSPSRNQPQHF. The CDR3 DNA follows: TGTGCCACCAGCCCCTCGCGCAATCAGCCCCAGCATTTT. The full variable domain, in which reference TRBV15 and TRBJ1-5 provide the parts outside the CDR3, is DAMVIQNPRYQVTQFGKPVTLSCSQTLNHNVMYWYQQKSSQAPKLLFHYYDKDFNNEADTPDNFQSRRPNTSFCFLDIRSPGLGDTAMYLCATSPSRNQPQHFGDGTRLSIL.